This T cell receptor beta chain was captured in a study of T cell responses to AZD1222 COVID-19 vaccine (dated by TCRdb to the early 2020s). The study in broad terms: TCR sequencing covered more than 230 trial participants: roughly 200 given two doses of AZD1222 and some 25 given two doses of MenACWY control vaccine. Trial participants were enrolled by age into 18-55, 56-69 and 70-plus year subgroups, with around 150, 28 and 57 TCR-sequenced participants respectively. Findings and caveats that apply to the study as a whole: Participants were mostly white British, with more females than males. The authors suggested clonal diversity may have been underestimated. Epitopes outside the regions mutated in the B.1.351 and B.1.1.7 variants were reportedly recognized by nearly half of the unique spike-specific TCRs. The 56-69-year group was small, and its depth increase did not reach significance, likely because of low power. After two AZD1222 doses, spike-specific TCR breadth and depth were significantly higher than at day 0 and than in MenACWY recipients. The vaccine-associated CD4 TCRs covered the entire spike protein, and the dominant responses fell in regions 160-218 and 743-854. Because no samples from the day 14 peak response were available, repertoires could be characterized only after the peak T cell response. Conclusions about previously exposed vaccinees are limited because only a handful of AZD1222 recipients were SARS-CoV-2 seropositive at baseline.

The CDR3 regions of human TCRbeta chains were analyzed by immunosequencing. As for the authors' bioinformatics: Repertoire TCRs were matched against a reference library of SARS-CoV-2-specific TCRs generated with the MIRA antigen-specificity platform. Breadth was defined as the fraction of unique TCRs that were SARS-CoV-2-associated, and depth was defined as the fraction of total T cells that were SARS-CoV-2-associated. Using the MIRA data, each spike-specific TCR was assigned both to the spike region to which the TCR was reactive and to a CD4 or CD8 class. Log10-transformed breadth and depth values were compared by one-way ANOVA with Sidak's multiple comparisons tests. TCRdb limited this immuneACCESS table to in-frame rearrangements with V and J called. A share of clones is missing; checked studies link under half to unresolved V genes, and the rest is unexplained. Clone size and the V and J calls come from that table; the DNA yielded D and trimming. The sample records fewer than 80,000 clones, approximately 85% of which are singletons. The ten largest clones add up to around 25% of the sample.

Only a few counts were recorded for this clone. Its specific antigen is unknown. No base qualities exist here, and no much larger clone lies one base off it. The time point label on this specimen signifies: baseline before first vaccination. The treatment or condition label here, explained by the study, means: meningococcal conjugate vaccine given as trial control. Vaccinee samples came from UK trials COV001 and COV002, including a single-blind randomized controlled phase 2/3 trial of AZD1222 (ChAdOx1 nCoV-19) in healthy adults. For TCRbeta chain sequencing, PBMC samples were collected from trial participants at day 0 and at day 28 after the second dose. There are 15 amino acids in the CDR3, from cysteine to phenylalanine inclusive. Only the CDR3 portion is preserved as DNA: 45 bases, with reading frame beginning at the first base. V is pared back by 0 bases and J by 2 bases, with 8 bases lying between the germline termini. Based on the germline V gene, the CDR1 and CDR2 sequences are LGHNA and YNFKEQ.

Specimen: peripheral blood, collected on day 0 of MenACWY control vaccination. The sequence joins TRBV4-2 to TRBJ1-5; a tentative D match to TRBD1 spans 5 bases. The sequence was obtained from an adult in good health. The CDR3 has the sequence CASSQEGGGNQPQHF. The DNA reads TGTGCCAGCAGCCAAGAGGGGGGGGGCAATCAGCCCCAGCATTTT.